These 30 T cell receptor beta chains originate from one sample sequenced in a study of shared clonotypes between healthy human individuals. Naive CD8 populations comprised CD45RO-negative cells positively selected for CCR7, excluding terminally differentiated effector memory CD45RA+ cells. Generated by immunoSEQ multiplex PCR, the TCRdb table keeps only in-frame clones and is missing some. The sample consists of hundreds of thousands of clones, around 95% of them appearing once. The sample consisted of naive CD8+ T cells sorted from blood. These receptors were taken from a woman aged 30 to 39 in good health.

The chain employs TRBV27 and TRBJ1-1, with D unresolved. Germline V gives CDR1 MNHEY, CDR2 SMNVEV (reference sequence). The CDR3 runs 15 residues. The germline V and J ends were trimmed by 1 base and 4 bases, with 13 bases remaining between them. CDR3 sequence reads: CASSLFAPAGTEAFF. DNA of the CDR3: TGTGCCAGCAGTTTATTTGCTCCGGCGGGCACTGAAGCTTTCTTT.

This chain links TRBV25-1 with TRBJ1-3; 8 bases map to TRBD1. V lost 3 bases to trimming and J lost 7 bases; unmatched junction nucleotides: 11. The CDR3 extends over 16 amino acids. Germline V gene data show CDR1 as MGHDK and CDR2 as SYGVNS. This CDR3 reads CASSDNRQGWLNTIYF. The CDR3 DNA reads as TGTGCCAGCAGTGACAACAGACAGGGGTGGCTCAACACCATATATTTT. Drawing the rest from reference TRBV25-1 and TRBJ1-3, the complete variable domain is EADIYQTPRYLVIGTGKKITLECSQTMGHDKMYWYQQDPGMELHLIHYSYGVNSTEKGDLSSESTVSRIRTEHFPLTLESARPSHTSQYLCASSDNRQGWLNTIYFGEGSWLTVV.

The rearrangement links TRBV27 to TRBJ2-7; D is uncertain. V lost 0 bases and J 2 bases, leaving 11 bases between the germline ends. The CDR3 spans 15 residues. Germline values: CDR1 MNHEY, CDR2 SMNVEV (reference sequence). In DNA, the CDR3 is TGTGCCAGCAGTTTATCGCTAGAACTCCCCTACGAGCAGTACTTC. Protein product: CASSLSLELPYEQYF.

V is TRBV28 and J is TRBJ1-1, with TRBD1 as a possible D gene (6 bases). The CDR3 contains 13 residues. Germline CDR1 is MDHEN and CDR2 is SYDVKM. Trimming pared 8 bases from V and 4 bases from J, leaving 14 bases between. In nucleotides, the CDR3 is TGTGCCAGCTCCTCTAACAGGGCCACTGAAGCTTTCTTT. Translating it yields CASSSNRATEAFF.

This chain connects TRBV7-9 to TRBJ2-7; D is unclear. This CDR3 spans 13 amino acids. Per the germline V gene, CDR1 is SEHNR and CDR2 is FQNEAQ (reference sequence). V was pared by 10 bases and J by 5 bases, with 18 bases between. The CDR3: CATSWSPDHEQYF. CDR3 DNA sequence: TGTGCCACCTCTTGGTCCCCGGACCACGAGCAGTACTTC.

The chain's CDR3 is CASSQTNRGQETQYF. CDR3 sequence (DNA): TGTGCCAGCAGCCAAACTAACAGGGGACAAGAGACCCAGTACTTC. This chain links TRBV11-3 with TRBJ2-5; 7 bases align to TRBD1. V lost 5 bases, J lost 2 bases, and 8 bases stayed unmatched. The V gene's germline CDR1 is SGHNT and CDR2 YENEEA. This CDR3 is 15 amino acids long.

As regards this clone: The same CDR3 is also encoded by other DNA sequences in this sample. The genes are TRBV20-1 and TRBJ2-7; D is unclear. The V gene lost 3 bases and the J gene lost 4 bases, with 7 bases spanning the gap. This CDR3 has 11 residues. Germline values: CDR1 DFQATT, CDR2 SNEGSKA (reference sequence). In DNA, the CDR3 is TGCAGTGCTAGGGATTCTTACGAGCAGTACTTC. Its translation: CSARDSYEQYF.

The rearrangement links TRBV11-2 to TRBJ2-7; 7 bases are a match to TRBD2. Per germline, CDR1 SGHAT and CDR2 FQNNGV. V dropped 4 bases and J dropped 0; count of bases not matched to a gene: 3. CDR3 length equals 14 residues. CDR3 in DNA: TGTGCCAGCAGCTCTAGCGGAAGCTCCTACGAGCAGTACTTC. Encoded protein: CASSSSGSSYEQYF.

The J gene is TRBJ2-7, the V gene TRBV14; 8 nucleotides match TRBD1. Trimming removed 4 bases from V and 6 bases from J; junction bases left unmatched: 8. The CDR3 covers 14 residues. Looked up from germline, CDR1 is SGHDN and CDR2 is FVKESK. Written as DNA, the CDR3 is TGTGCCAGCAGCCCACGGACAGGGCGGCGCGAGCAGTACTTC. Amino acid sequence: CASSPRTGRREQYF.

The chain carries TRBV19 and TRBJ2-1; 10 nucleotides line up with TRBD2. The J segment lost 6 bases and the V segment lost 2 bases, leaving 13 bases of the junction unmatched. Germline V CDR1 and CDR2: LNHDA, SQIVND (reference sequence). The length of the CDR3 is 18 residues. The CDR3 DNA is TGTGCCAGTAGTATACTAGCGGGAGACGCGCGGTTGTCCAATGAGCAGTTCTTC. It encodes CASSILAGDARLSNEQFF.

V usage is TRBV19 and J usage is TRBJ2-5; 9 bases align to TRBD2. V was pared by 5 bases and J by 0 bases, with 10 bases of the junction left unmatched. There are 17 residues in the CDR3. The germline CDR1 and CDR2 sequences are LNHDA and SQIVND (reference sequence). CDR3 loop: CASSPKEAGGYQETQYF. In nucleotides, the CDR3 is TGTGCCAGTAGTCCCAAAGAGGCGGGAGGGTACCAAGAGACCCAGTACTTC.

V and J are TRBV19 and TRBJ2-7, with D perhaps given as TRBD1 or TRBD2 (5 bases each). Germline values: CDR1 LNHDA, CDR2 SQIVND (reference sequence). V lost 4 bases to trimming and J lost 6 bases, with 22 bases between them. This CDR3 comprises 16 residues. Here the CDR3 DNA reads TGTGCCAGTAGTACAGGGAAGGTGACTATGGTAAGCGAGCAGTACTTC. It specifies CASSTGKVTMVSEQYF.

A note on this clone: Other DNA sequences of this sample code for an identical CDR3. This chain links TRBV29-1 with TRBJ2-1; the D is unclear. V lost 4 bases and J lost 13, with 11 bases in between. CDR1 is SQVTM, CDR2 ANQGSEA, per germline. The CDR3 sequence is 10 residues long. Here the CDR3 reads CSVGVGEQFF. The CDR3 DNA sequence: TGCAGCGTTGGGGTGGGCGAACAGTTCTTC.

This clone is a singleton in its sample. The CDR3 spells CASSTNTEAFF. In nucleotides, the CDR3 is TGTGCCAGCAGCACGAACACTGAAGCTTTCTTT. This chain links TRBV13 with TRBJ1-1, with D hard to call. CDR3 length: 11 amino acids. CDR1 is PRHDT, CDR2 FYEKMQ, per germline (reference sequence). Trimming shortened V by 5 bases and J by 1 base, and 2 bases separated the two germline ends.

This chain connects TRBV20-1 to TRBJ2-5; D is uncertain. Germline values: CDR1 DFQATT, CDR2 SNEGSKA (reference sequence). This CDR3 contains 11 residues. CDR3 bases: TGCAGCCCCAGATTTTACGAGACCCAGTACTTC. Its protein product is CSPRFYETQYF.

The chain joins TRBV19 to TRBJ2-3, with 10 bases matching TRBD1. Looked up from germline, CDR1 is LNHDA and CDR2 is SQIVND (reference sequence). Trimming removed 5 bases from V and 4 bases from J; junction bases left unmatched: 3. The CDR3 length is 14 residues. CDR3 nucleotides: TGTGCCAGTAGTGGGACAGGGGTCGCAGATACGCAGTATTTT. Protein sequence: CASSGTGVADTQYF.

The chain uses TRBV14 and TRBJ2-1; 9 bases fit TRBD2. The CDR3 covers 16 residues. CDR1 is SGHDN and CDR2 is FVKESK in the germline V gene. Trimming removed 3 bases from V and 5 bases from J; junction bases left unmatched: 8. For the CDR3, the DNA is TGTGCCAGCAGCCAGGTAGCGGGAGTCTTGGACAATGAGCAGTTCTTC. This encodes CASSQVAGVLDNEQFF.

The chain uses TRBV7-2 and TRBJ2-1, with 10 positions matching TRBD2. This CDR3 comprises 15 residues. From germline, CDR1 is SGHTA and CDR2 FQGNSA. V was clipped by 4 bases and J by 3 bases; unmatched bases: 3. The CDR3 bases are TGTGCCAGCAGCTCGGGACTAGCGATCTACAATGAGCAGTTCTTC. It is translated as CASSSGLAIYNEQFF.

CDR3 residues: CASSFAARDRGFWYGYTF. The CDR3 region has the DNA TGTGCCAGCAGCTTTGCGGCCCGGGACAGGGGTTTCTGGTATGGCTACACCTTC. The chain links TRBV7-8 to TRBJ1-2; TRBD1 matches at 10 bases. The CDR3 is 18 amino acids. CDR1 is SGHVS and CDR2 is FQNEAQ in the germline V gene. With V trimmed by 3 bases and J by 5 bases, 15 bases remained unmatched.

The count of this clone is one. The chain has TRBV4-1 and TRBJ1-5; 7 nucleotides match TRBD1. Germline V gene lookup returns CDR1 MGHRA and CDR2 YSYEKL. Trimming removed 4 bases from V and 2 bases from J; junction bases left unmatched: 8. The CDR3 totals 16 residues. CDR3 amino acids: CASSRGTGVGNQPQHF. CDR3 in DNA: TGCGCCAGCAGCCGAGGTACAGGGGTTGGCAATCAGCCCCAGCATTTT.

The chain combines TRBV27 with TRBJ2-3, with 9 positions matching TRBD2. The CDR3 covers 19 residues. J lost 2 bases, V lost 6 bases, and 18 bases had no gene match. Germline values: CDR1 MNHEY, CDR2 SMNVEV (reference sequence). The CDR3, as DNA: TGTGCCAGCAGGCTGACTAGCGGAGCCCTAGAGGGGCCCACAGATACGCAGTATTTT. It is translated as CASRLTSGALEGPTDTQYF.

CDR3 DNA: TGTGCCAGCAGTCCATCTGCGGGCGAGGCCGGCACTGAAGCTTTCTTT. This gives the protein CASSPSAGEAGTEAFF. The chain couples TRBV27 to TRBJ1-1; D not resolved. Germline-derived CDR1 and CDR2 are MNHEY and SMNVEV (reference sequence). The V and J ends lost 5 bases and 4 bases respectively, with 20 bases between them. The CDR3 loop spans 16 amino acids.

The chain employs TRBV9 and TRBJ2-5, with a tentative D call TRBD2 (5 bases). Germline V lookup: CDR1 SGDLS, CDR2 YYNGEE. The CDR3 sequence is 14 residues long. V dropped 0 bases and J dropped 2 bases, with 8 bases sitting between them. The CDR3 DNA is TGTGCCAGCAGCGTAGCGGGATGGCAAGAGACCCAGTACTTC. It encodes CASSVAGWQETQYF.

This chain connects TRBV4-1 to TRBJ2-2; the D is unclear. The CDR3 loop spans 19 amino acids. CDR1 is MGHRA and CDR2 is YSYEKL in the germline V gene. Trimming left V 0 bases short and J 5 bases short, with 22 bases between. The CDR3 sequence is CASSQDPPSPLLNTGELFF. As DNA, the CDR3 is TGCGCCAGCAGCCAAGATCCCCCGTCACCCCTCTTGAATACCGGGGAGCTGTTTTTT.

V and J are TRBV29-1 and TRBJ1-2; tentatively, D is TRBD1 (6 bases). The CDR3 has 13 amino acids. The V end was cut by 6 bases, the J end by 0 bases, with 11 bases between. CDR1 is SQVTM and CDR2 is ANQGSEA in the germline V gene. The CDR3 sequence: CSVEDSANYGYTF. CDR3 in DNA: TGCAGCGTCGAGGACAGCGCTAACTATGGCTACACCTTC. The full variable domain, its missing parts supplied by reference TRBV29-1 and TRBJ1-2, is SAVISQKPSRDICQRGTSLTIQCQVDSQVTMMFWYRQQPGQSLTLIATANQGSEATYESGFVIDKFPISRPNLTFSTLTVSNMSPEDSSIYLCSVEDSANYGYTFGSGTRLTVV.

For the CDR3, the DNA is TGCGCCAGCAGCTCGAGGACTAGCCGCGAGCAGTTCTTC. Protein product: CASSSRTSREQFF. The chain combines TRBV5-1 with TRBJ2-1; 8 bases are a match to TRBD2. CDR3 length equals 13 residues. The junction had 6 bases not matched to a gene; V was cut back by 3 bases and J by 10 bases. Germline-derived CDR1 and CDR2 are SGHRS and YFSETQ.

V usage is TRBV6-5 and J usage is TRBJ2-5; weak D call: TRBD2 (5 bases). CDR1 and CDR2 (germline): MNHEY, SVGAGI. The V gene lost 0 bases and the J gene lost 5 bases, with 13 bases spanning the gap. The CDR3 extends over 15 amino acids. CDR3: CASSYSSGMGETQYF. The CDR3 coding sequence is TGTGCCAGCAGTTACTCTTCGGGGATGGGGGAGACCCAGTACTTC.

This clone was counted a few times. The gene calls are TRBV6-1 and TRBJ2-7, with TRBD2 identical over 11 bases. The CDR3 is 17 amino acids. Per the germline V gene, CDR1 is MNHNS and CDR2 is SASEGT. The ends lost 3 bases at V and 4 bases at J; junction bases unmatched: 11. CDR3 residues: CASSDTSGRGATYEQYF. DNA of the CDR3: TGTGCCAGCAGTGATACTAGCGGGAGAGGGGCTACGTACGAGCAGTACTTC.

V and J are TRBV28 and TRBJ1-2; no clear D. The CDR3 consists of 14 residues. Germline-derived CDR1 and CDR2 are MDHEN and SYDVKM. Trimming shortened V by 2 bases and J by 4 bases, and 11 bases separated the two germline ends. CDR3 sequence reads: CASSLRIRSYGYTF. The DNA of the CDR3 is TGTGCCAGCAGTTTAAGAATTAGATCCTATGGCTACACCTTC.

This sequence joins TRBV27 and TRBJ2-7; 9 bases are a match to TRBD2. The CDR3 consists of 17 residues. Unmatched junction bases numbered 10, after V lost 2 bases and J lost 2 bases. Germline V gene sequence: CDR1 MNHEY, CDR2 SMNVEV (reference sequence). CDR3: CASSLVFPAGGPYEQYF. CDR3 sequence (DNA): TGTGCCAGCAGTTTAGTTTTCCCAGCGGGAGGACCCTACGAGCAGTACTTC.